The clone carrying this T cell receptor (beta chain) was counted once. What it binds is not known. Germline CDR1 reads SGHRS; CDR2 reads YFSETQ. The CDR3 runs to 14 residues. V shed 4 bases, J shed 3 bases, and the junction held 6 bases outside the gene matches. The sample originates from a study of cytomegalovirus exposure and HLA in healthy donors. Study-wide results and caveats: It was reported in a later analysis that an Asian-associated ancestry cluster showed fewer N-insertions than the approximately 670-donor mean.

Vbeta (60) and Jbeta (13) primers were used in the PCR. Clones were read by immunoSEQ multiplex PCR, and TCRdb kept only the in-frame ones, dropping some. This table has 130,000 or so clones, about 77% appearing once. The sample comprised PBMCs. The TCR originated in a female donor in good health and CMV-seronegative. The V gene is TRBV5-1, the J gene TRBJ1-1, with 7 bases matching TRBD1. The CDR3 nucleotides are TGCGCCAGCAGCCGGGACAGTGCCGACACTGAAGCTTTCTTT. Translation gives CASSRDSADTEAFF.